This T cell receptor (beta chain) comes out of a study of early T cells in non-severe SARS-CoV-2 infection. Across the study: Chains from this unsorted whole-blood bulk RNA could not be paired. Study-wide points: Matching results from VDJdb favored anti-spike CD8 responses, leaving private and CD4 specificities undetected.

Comments on this clonotype: Its antigen is not identified.

Individually, cDNA molecules had unique molecular identifiers attached to them. From the 5' RACE reads, TCRdb called clonotypes with MiXCR, one entry per CDR3 protein. The data hold around 77,000 distinct CDR3 sequences, with about 9.4% observed a single time. The material was whole blood, obtained at baseline. This TCR came from an adult who was a healthcare worker with PCR-confirmed SARS-CoV-2 infection or an uninfected control (not recorded which).

CDR3 residues: CASSQGLPLGNSPLHF. DNA of the CDR3: TGCGCCAGCAGCCAAGGACTACCGTTGGGGAATTCACCCCTCCACTTT. J is TRBJ1-6 and V is TRBV4-1; D unresolved. V was pared by 1 base and J by 7 bases, with 14 bases between. Per the germline V gene, CDR1 is MGHRA and CDR2 is YSYEKL. The CDR3 spans 16 residues.